A selection of T cell receptor beta chains follows, all from one sample in a study of blood T cell repertoires in COVID-19. Sequencing was performed with immunoSEQ multiplex PCR; in TCRdb, only in-frame clones are kept and a portion is missing. The sample carries 140,000 to 150,000 clones, around 89% recorded once. Sequenced material: peripheral blood. These receptors were taken from a woman in her fifties or sixties with active COVID-19. CDR3s include the opening cysteine and the closing phenylalanine or tryptophan. A D gene is named only where the DNA matches it firmly. Size tells how often a clone was seen (once, few, many) or the class of an expanded clone, and some rows leave it out.

J gene,clone size,D gene,V gene,CDR3 length,CDR3 DNA,CDR3 protein
TRBJ2-7,once,.,TRBV6-7,15,TGTGCCAGCAGTTCCAAGCGGTGGAGCTCCTACGAGCAGTACTTC,CASSSKRWSSYEQYF
TRBJ2-5,.,TRBD1,TRBV10-3,14,TGTGCCATCAGTGACGGGACAGGGAGGGAGACCCAGTACTTC,CAISDGTGRETQYF
TRBJ2-3,.,.,TRBV2,16,TGTGCCAGCAGCCCCCCCCCTAGCGAAGTTACAGATACGCAGTATTTT,CASSPPPSEVTDTQYF
TRBJ1-5,.,.,TRBV7-9,12,TGTGCCAGCAGCTCGCAGTCTCAGCCCCAGCATTTT,CASSSQSQPQHF
TRBJ1-2,once,.,TRBV11-2,18,TGTGCCAGCAGCTTAGTAGTGGGGGGGGACTCCTTTAACTATGGCTACACCTTC,CASSLVVGGDSFNYGYTF
TRBJ2-3,.,.,TRBV10-3,14,TGTGCCATCACGGCGGGAACTAGCACAGATACGCAGTATTTT,CAITAGTSTDTQYF
TRBJ1-1,.,.,TRBV29-1,10,TGCAGCGTTTCACAGGGAAGGGTAATCTTT,CSVSQGRVIF
TRBJ2-2,.,TRBD1,TRBV19,13,TGTGCCAGTGACAGGGGGGGGCGCGGGGAGCTGTTTTTT,CASDRGGRGELFF
TRBJ2-7,.,TRBD1,TRBV5-1,13,TGCGCCAGCAGTGACAGGGGGTCTGTCGAGCAGTACTTC,CASSDRGSVEQYF
TRBJ2-5,.,.,TRBV12-5,14,TGTGCTAGTGCCCCAGCCGGGGAGAGAGAGACCCAGTACTTC,CASAPAGERETQYF
TRBJ2-7,.,TRBD2,TRBV10-3,15,TGTGCCACCGAGCAGCGGGAGAGGAGGCTCTACGAGCAGTACTTC,CATEQRERRLYEQYF
TRBJ1-1,.,.,TRBV4-3,16,TGCGCCAGCAGCCAAGCAATGCATCTGACGGGCACTGAAGCTTTCTTT,CASSQAMHLTGTEAFF
TRBJ2-3,.,.,TRBV6-5,14,TGTGCCAGCAGAGGGGACTGGAGCACAGATACGCAGTATTTT,CASRGDWSTDTQYF
TRBJ1-2,.,.,TRBV3-1/TRBV3-2,13,TGTGCCAGCAGCCGAGACACTTACTATGGCTACACCTTC,CASSRDTYYGYTF
TRBJ2-5,once,.,TRBV29-1,12,TGCAGCGCTCGGGACAAAGGAGAGACCCAGTACTTC,CSARDKGETQYF
TRBJ2-7,.,TRBD2,TRBV28,14,TGTGCCAGCAGTTTACTAGCGGGAACCTACGAGCAGTACTTC,CASSLLAGTYEQYF
TRBJ1-1,.,.,TRBV27,14,TGTGCCAGCAGTTTAACGGGTATGAACACTGAAGCTTTCTTT,CASSLTGMNTEAFF
TRBJ1-4,.,TRBD1,TRBV18,17,TGTGCCAGCTCACCCTCCCGTGGGACAGGGCTGGATGAAAAACTGTTTTTT,CASSPSRGTGLDEKLFF
TRBJ2-3,.,.,TRBV24-1,14,TGTGCCACCAGTGGCTGGGCCAGCACAGATACGCAGTATTTT,CATSGWASTDTQYF
TRBJ2-7,.,.,TRBV28,15,TGTGCCAGCAGTTTAGACCCTCGGGATAAAACCCCCATCTTATTC,CASSLDPRDKTPILF
TRBJ2-7,.,.,TRBV2,13,TGTGCCAGCAGTGGTCTAGAGAGGGTAGAGCAGTACTTC,CASSGLERVEQYF
TRBJ2-2,.,.,TRBV5-1,19,TGCGCCAGCAGCATTAGAACAGGGATCCCCCTCTTTGACACCGGGGAGCTGTTTTTT,CASSIRTGIPLFDTGELFF
TRBJ2-7,.,TRBD1,TRBV18,14,TGTGCCAGCTCACCGGACAGGGTTTCCTACGAGCAGTACTTC,CASSPDRVSYEQYF
TRBJ2-3,.,TRBD2,TRBV5-6,16,TGTGCCAGCAGCTCCCCGGGGGGCGGGAGGACAGATACGCAGTATTTT,CASSSPGGGRTDTQYF
TRBJ1-1,.,.,TRBV27,13,TGTGCCAGCAGTCCTTTTGTGGGGCCTGAAGCTTTCTTT,CASSPFVGPEAFF
TRBJ1-5,.,.,TRBV6-2/TRBV6-3,15,TGTGCCAGCAGTTGGGGTCGACAGGGCAATCAGCCCCAGCATTTT,CASSWGRQGNQPQHF
TRBJ2-7,.,TRBD1,TRBV7-3,14,TGTGCCAGCAGCGCGGGGACAGGGAGCTACGAGCAGTACTTC,CASSAGTGSYEQYF
TRBJ1-6,.,.,TRBV19,13,TGTGCCAGTAGTACGGGAGCTAATTCACCCCTCCACTTT,CASSTGANSPLHF
TRBJ2-1,.,TRBD1,TRBV4-3,17,TGCGCCAGCAGCCGTACCCGCGGACAGGGGGAATACAATGAGCAGTTCTTC,CASSRTRGQGEYNEQFF
TRBJ2-7,.,.,TRBV7-2,15,TGTGCCAGCAGCTTAGGTGTCATGGTAGCATACGAGCAGTACTTC,CASSLGVMVAYEQYF
TRBJ1-4,.,.,TRBV29-1,15,TGCAGCGTTGGGCCCCGGGGAGCCTCAAATGAAAAACTGTTTTTT,CSVGPRGASNEKLFF
TRBJ2-3,.,.,TRBV29-1,11,TGCAGCGTTTTGGGACAAGGTACGCAGTATTTT,CSVLGQGTQYF
TRBJ2-7,.,.,TRBV5-4,15,TGTGCCAGCAGCTCCCCGGAGGCGGAAACCTACGAGCAGTACTTC,CASSSPEAETYEQYF
TRBJ2-5,.,TRBD2,TRBV5-4,16,TGTGCCAGCAGCTCCCCTTTTAGCGGGGTAAAAGAGACCCAGTACTTC,CASSSPFSGVKETQYF
TRBJ2-1,.,.,TRBV12-3/TRBV12-4,11,TGTGCCAGCAGTTTCAGGCTTGAGCAGTTCTTC,CASSFRLEQFF
TRBJ1-5,few,.,TRBV6-5,13,TGTGCCAGCAGTTACTCAACAGGGCGGCCCCAGCATTTT,CASSYSTGRPQHF
TRBJ2-7,.,TRBD2,TRBV20-1,15,TGCAGTGCTAGTCGCCCAGCGGGAGATCCCTACGAGCAGTACTTC,CSASRPAGDPYEQYF
TRBJ1-6,.,TRBD1,TRBV27,15,TGTGCCAGCAGTCTGGACAGGGGCATTCGAACACCCCTCCACTTT,CASSLDRGIRTPLHF
TRBJ2-6,.,.,TRBV5-1,17,TGCGCCAGAAGAAGTTTGCGAGGCCCGAACGGGGCCAACGTCCTGACTTTC,CARRSLRGPNGANVLTF
TRBJ1-6,.,TRBD1,TRBV19,15,TGTGCCAGTAGTGGGTACCAGGGGGCCGGATCACCCCTCCACTTT,CASSGYQGAGSPLHF
TRBJ1-5,.,.,TRBV28,13,TGTGCCAGCAGACTGTATAGCAATCAGCCCCAGCATTTT,CASRLYSNQPQHF
TRBJ2-1,.,.,TRBV5-1,15,TGCGCCAGCAGAATAGAGACCCAGGGGTCCAATGAGCAGTTCTTC,CASRIETQGSNEQFF
TRBJ2-7,.,TRBD2,TRBV27,15,TGTGCCAGCATCCTTCAAGCTAGCGGCACGGGAGAGCAGTACTTC,CASILQASGTGEQYF
TRBJ2-7,.,.,TRBV11-2,12,TGTGCCAGCAGGGAGGGCTCCTACGAGCAGTACTTC,CASREGSYEQYF
TRBJ1-3,few,.,TRBV28,18,TGTGCCAGCAGTAGTCCAGGCGCGGGGGCCTACTCTGGAAACACCATATATTTT,CASSSPGAGAYSGNTIYF
TRBJ2-1,.,.,TRBV3-1/TRBV3-2,15,TGTGCCAGCAGCTCCCGGGTCCTTACTGGGAATGAGCAGTTCTTC,CASSSRVLTGNEQFF
TRBJ1-6,.,.,TRBV28,16,TGTGCCAGCAGGGGAGCGGGTAGCTCCTATAATTCACCCCTCCACTTT,CASRGAGSSYNSPLHF
TRBJ1-2,.,TRBD1,TRBV20-1,11,TGCAGTGTAGCAGGGGGCTATGGCTACACCTTC,CSVAGGYGYTF
TRBJ2-3,.,.,TRBV5-1,12,TGCGCCAGCAACCAACTATCCGATACGCAGTATTTT,CASNQLSDTQYF
TRBJ1-4,.,.,TRBV4-1,12,TGCGCCAGCAGCCAAGATAGGGGAAAACTGTTTTTT,CASSQDRGKLFF
TRBJ2-1,.,TRBD2,TRBV9,14,TGTGCCAGCAACCGGGGCGGGGGATACAATGAGCAGTTCTTC,CASNRGGGYNEQFF